The following is a T cell receptor beta chain sequence with its context. The antigen remains unidentified. The data were produced by immunoSEQ multiplex PCR, yet TCRdb's version contains in-frame clones alone and is incomplete. Among some 1.5 million clones listed, 98% were seen once. This sample is part of a study of shared clonotypes between healthy human individuals. Findings of the study overall: Only blood was sampled, and tissue TCR repertoires likely differ from blood ones. A reduction in generation probabilities was seen for non-shared clonotypes relative to those shared by all four donors.

V dropped 4 bases and J dropped 3; count of bases not matched to a gene: 6. This CDR3 contains 13 residues. Germline CDR1 is SQVTM and CDR2 is ANQGSEA. The receptor's source is a man aged 30 to 45 in good health. The chain joins TRBV29-1 to TRBJ2-7, with 7 bases matching TRBD1. The specimen was naive CD4+ T cells sorted from blood. Subset given: CD45RA+ positively selected. The CDR3 protein is CSVVPGQSYEQYF. The DNA for the CDR3 is TGCAGCGTTGTCCCGGGACAGAGCTACGAGCAGTACTTC.